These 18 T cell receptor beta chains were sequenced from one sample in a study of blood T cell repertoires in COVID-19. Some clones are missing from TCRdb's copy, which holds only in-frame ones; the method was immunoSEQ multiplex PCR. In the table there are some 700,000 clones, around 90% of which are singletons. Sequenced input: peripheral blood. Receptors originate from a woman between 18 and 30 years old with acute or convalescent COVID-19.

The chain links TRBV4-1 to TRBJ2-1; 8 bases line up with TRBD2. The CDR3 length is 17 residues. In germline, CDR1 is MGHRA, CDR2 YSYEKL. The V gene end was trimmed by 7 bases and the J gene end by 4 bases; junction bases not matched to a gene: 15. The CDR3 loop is CASTPGPQRGLYNEQFF. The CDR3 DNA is TGCGCCAGCACCCCAGGTCCTCAGCGGGGGCTTTACAATGAGCAGTTCTTC.

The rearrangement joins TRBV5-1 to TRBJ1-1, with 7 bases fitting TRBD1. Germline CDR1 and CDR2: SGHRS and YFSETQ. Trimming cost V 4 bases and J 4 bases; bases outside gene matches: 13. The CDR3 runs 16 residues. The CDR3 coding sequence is TGCGCCAGCAGCCGCCTGCCCGACAGGGTGGGCACTGAAGCTTTCTTT. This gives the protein CASSRLPDRVGTEAFF.

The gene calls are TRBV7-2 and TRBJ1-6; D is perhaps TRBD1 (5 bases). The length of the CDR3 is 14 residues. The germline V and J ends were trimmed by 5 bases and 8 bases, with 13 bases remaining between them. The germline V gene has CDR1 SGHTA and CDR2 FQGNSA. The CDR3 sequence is CASSVTGLDSPLHF. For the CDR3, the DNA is TGTGCCAGCAGCGTAACAGGTCTGGATTCACCCCTCCACTTT.

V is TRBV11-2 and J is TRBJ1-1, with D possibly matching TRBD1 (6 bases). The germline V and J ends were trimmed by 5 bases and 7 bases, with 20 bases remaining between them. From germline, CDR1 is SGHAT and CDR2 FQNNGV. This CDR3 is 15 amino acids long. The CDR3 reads CASSPATGPGDEAFF. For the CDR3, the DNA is TGTGCCAGCAGCCCGGCGACAGGTCCCGGGGATGAAGCTTTCTTT. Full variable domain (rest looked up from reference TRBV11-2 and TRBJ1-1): EAGVAQSPRYKIIEKRQSVAFWCNPISGHATLYWYQQILGQGPKLLIQFQNNGVVDDSQLPKDRFSAERLKGVDSTLKIQPAKLEDSAVYLCASSPATGPGDEAFFGQGTRLTVV.

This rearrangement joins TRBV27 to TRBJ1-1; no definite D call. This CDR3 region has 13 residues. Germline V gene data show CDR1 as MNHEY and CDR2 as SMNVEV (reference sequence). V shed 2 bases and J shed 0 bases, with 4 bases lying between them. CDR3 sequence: CASSLAMNTEAFF. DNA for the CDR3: TGTGCCAGCAGTTTAGCGATGAACACTGAAGCTTTCTTT.

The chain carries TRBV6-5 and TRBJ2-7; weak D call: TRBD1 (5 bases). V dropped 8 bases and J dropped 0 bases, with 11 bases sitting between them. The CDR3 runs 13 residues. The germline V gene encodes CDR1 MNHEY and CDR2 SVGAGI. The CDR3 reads CASGAPSSYEQYF. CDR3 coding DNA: TGTGCCAGCGGGGCGCCGAGCTCCTACGAGCAGTACTTC.

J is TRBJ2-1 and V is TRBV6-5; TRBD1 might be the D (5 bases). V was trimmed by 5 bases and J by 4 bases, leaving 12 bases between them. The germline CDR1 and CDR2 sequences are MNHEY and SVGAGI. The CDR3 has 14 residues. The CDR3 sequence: CASSPDSLYNEQFF. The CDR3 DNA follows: TGTGCCAGCAGTCCCGACAGTCTTTACAATGAGCAGTTCTTC.

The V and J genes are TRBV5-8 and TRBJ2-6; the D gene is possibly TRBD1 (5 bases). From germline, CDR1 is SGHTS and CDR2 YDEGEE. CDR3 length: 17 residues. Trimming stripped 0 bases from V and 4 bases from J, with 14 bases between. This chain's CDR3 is CASSLADKGLGANVLTF. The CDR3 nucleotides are TGTGCCAGCAGCTTGGCGGACAAGGGGTTGGGGGCCAACGTCCTGACTTTC.

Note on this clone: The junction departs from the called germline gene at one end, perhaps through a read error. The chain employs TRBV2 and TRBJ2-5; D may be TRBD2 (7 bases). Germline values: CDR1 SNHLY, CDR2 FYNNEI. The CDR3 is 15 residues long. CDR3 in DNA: TGTGCCAGCAGTGAAGGAGGGGCTAGCGGCTATAGGGGGGACTTC. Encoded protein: CASSEGGASGYRGDF. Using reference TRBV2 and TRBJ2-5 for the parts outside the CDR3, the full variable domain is EPEVTQTPSHQVTQMGQEVILRCVPISNHLYFYWYRQILGQKVEFLVSFYNNEISEKSEIFDDQFSVERPDGSNFTLKIRSTKLEDSAMYFCASSEGGASGYRGDFGPGTRLLVL.

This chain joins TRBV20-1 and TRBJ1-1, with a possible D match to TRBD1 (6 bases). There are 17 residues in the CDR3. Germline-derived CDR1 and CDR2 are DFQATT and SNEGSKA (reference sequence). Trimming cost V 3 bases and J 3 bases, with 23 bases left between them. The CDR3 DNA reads TGCAGTGCTAGTGCCTTCGGGACAAGGATTTATGACACTGAAGCTTTCTTT. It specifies CSASAFGTRIYDTEAFF.

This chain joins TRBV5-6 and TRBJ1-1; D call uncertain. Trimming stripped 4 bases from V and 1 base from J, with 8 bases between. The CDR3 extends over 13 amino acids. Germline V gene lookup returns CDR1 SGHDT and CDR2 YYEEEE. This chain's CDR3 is CASSHRGNTEAFF. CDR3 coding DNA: TGTGCCAGCAGCCACCGGGGGAACACTGAAGCTTTCTTT.

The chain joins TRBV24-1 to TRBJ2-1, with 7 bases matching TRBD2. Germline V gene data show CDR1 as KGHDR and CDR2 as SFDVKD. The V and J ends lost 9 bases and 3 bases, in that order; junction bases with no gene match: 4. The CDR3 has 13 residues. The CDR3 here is CATVGGIYNEQFF. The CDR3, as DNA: TGTGCCACCGTCGGGGGGATCTACAATGAGCAGTTCTTC.

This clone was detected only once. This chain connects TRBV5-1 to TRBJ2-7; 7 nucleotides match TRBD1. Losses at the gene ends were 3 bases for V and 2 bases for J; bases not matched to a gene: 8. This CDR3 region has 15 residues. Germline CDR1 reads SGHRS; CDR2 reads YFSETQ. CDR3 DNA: TGCGCCAGCAGCTCTGGACAGGCAAATGCCTACGAGCAGTACTTC. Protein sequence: CASSSGQANAYEQYF.

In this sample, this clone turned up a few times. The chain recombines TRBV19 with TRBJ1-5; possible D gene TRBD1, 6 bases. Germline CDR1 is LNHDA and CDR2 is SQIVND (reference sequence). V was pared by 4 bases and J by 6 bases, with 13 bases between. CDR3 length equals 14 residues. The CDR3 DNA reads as TGTGCCAGTAGTACTACAGGGATCGGTCAGCCCCAGCATTTT. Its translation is CASSTTGIGQPQHF.

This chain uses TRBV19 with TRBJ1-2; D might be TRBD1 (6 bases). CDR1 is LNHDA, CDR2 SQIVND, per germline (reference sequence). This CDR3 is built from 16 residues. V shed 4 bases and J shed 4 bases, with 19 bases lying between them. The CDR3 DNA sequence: TGTGCCAGTAGTAGATTACTCTATGACAGGATCTATGGCTACACCTTC. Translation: CASSRLLYDRIYGYTF.

CDR3 amino acids: CASLFGVVYYGYTF. The CDR3 DNA reads as TGCGCCAGCTTGTTCGGGGTTGTCTACTATGGCTACACCTTC. V and J are TRBV5-1 and TRBJ1-2, with no clear D. The CDR3 length is 14 residues. Germline V gene data show CDR1 as SGHRS and CDR2 as YFSETQ. Trimming left V 7 bases short and J 3 bases short, with 16 bases between.

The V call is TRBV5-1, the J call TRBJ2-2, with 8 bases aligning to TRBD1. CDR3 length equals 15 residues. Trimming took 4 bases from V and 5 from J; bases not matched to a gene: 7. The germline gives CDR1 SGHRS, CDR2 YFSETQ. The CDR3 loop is CASSRGQGGTGELFF. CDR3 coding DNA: TGCGCCAGCAGCAGAGGACAGGGTGGGACCGGGGAGCTGTTTTTT. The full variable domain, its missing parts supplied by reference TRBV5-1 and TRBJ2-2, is KAGVTQTPRYLIKTRGQQVTLSCSPISGHRSVSWYQQTPGQGLQFLFEYFSETQRNKGNFPGRFSGRQFSNSRSEMNVSTLELGDSALYLCASSRGQGGTGELFFGEGSRLTVL.

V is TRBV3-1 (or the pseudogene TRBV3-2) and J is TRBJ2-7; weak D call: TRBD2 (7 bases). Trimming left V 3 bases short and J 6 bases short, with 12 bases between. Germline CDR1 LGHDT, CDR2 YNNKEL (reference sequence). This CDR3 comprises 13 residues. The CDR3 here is CASSHGGGREQYF. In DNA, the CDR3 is TGTGCCAGCAGCCATGGGGGGGGGCGCGAGCAGTACTTC.